A selection of T cell receptor beta chains follows, all from one sample in a study of Tregs in tolerant kidney transplant recipients. Assay used: immunoSEQ multiplex PCR; TCRdb lists only in-frame clones, some missing. This table holds tens of thousands of clones, about 83% found once. The sequencing sample was made of CD4+ T cells from blood. These receptors originate from a human donor in good health. Both conserved end residues are trimmed from each CDR3. The listing skips clone size in some rows; elsewhere it reads once, few, many or a size class.

j_gene,abundance,v_gene,CDR3aa
TRBJ2-5,NA,TRBV7-2,ASSPGTASTTQY
TRBJ2-7,NA,TRBV5-6,ASSLATTYEQY
TRBJ2-4,NA,TRBV7-2,ASSLGRTKNIQY
TRBJ1-2,few,TRBV7-2,ASSPGDRGVGYT
TRBJ1-2,NA,TRBV9,ASSGGGRERGYT
TRBJ1-2,NA,TRBV19,ASSISTGGYGYT
TRBJ2-5,NA,TRBV7-2,ASTLGGLRGSQY
TRBJ1-1,NA,TRBV6-1,ASSPLISDEAF
TRBJ2-5,NA,TRBV25-1,ASSDLGQGAKETQY
TRBJ1-3,NA,TRBV2,ASITGQGTGNTIY
TRBJ2-2,few,TRBV15,ATSSLYTGELF
TRBJ2-7,NA,TRBV29-1,SGTGRGYEQY
TRBJ2-7,NA,TRBV5-1,ASSLDLGDRGYYEQY
TRBJ2-3,NA,TRBV6-5,ASDCTDTQY
TRBJ2-3,NA,TRBV5-1,ASTLGQTTDTQY
TRBJ2-3,NA,TRBV6-7,ASSYARGYSDTQY
TRBJ2-1,NA,TRBV5-6,ASSLATGTSVYNEQF
TRBJ2-7,NA,TRBV6-6,ASSLRGRSYEQY
TRBJ1-3,NA,TRBV5-1,ASSFGSSSGNTIY
TRBJ2-1,NA,TRBV11-3,ASSLDRHNEQF
TRBJ2-2,NA,TRBV5-1,ASSLLPNTGELF
TRBJ1-1,NA,TRBV20-1,SVKRNTEAF
TRBJ2-5,NA,TRBV5-4,ASSLKRLEGATQY
TRBJ2-5,NA,TRBV18,ASSPYNVGQGQETQY
TRBJ1-2,NA,TRBV5-6,ASSRQGYGYT
TRBJ2-2,NA,TRBV4-3,ASSQEYSPGGANTGELF
TRBJ2-7,NA,TRBV5-6,ASSVPGRVYEQY
TRBJ1-5,NA,TRBV6-6,ASSYPDFQPQH
TRBJ2-5,NA,TRBV6-6,ASSYSIRGGETQY
TRBJ2-7,NA,TRBV27,ASSLVQSDYEQY
TRBJ1-2,NA,TRBV13,ASSPPRDRVRGYT
TRBJ2-1,NA,TRBV19,ASSLAGAQTTYNEQF
TRBJ2-7,NA,TRBV11-2,ASSLLTGTGFREQY
TRBJ1-3,NA,TRBV9,ASSPGLVGNTIY
TRBJ2-2,NA,TRBV11-2,ASSSERLRDRDTGELF
TRBJ2-5,NA,TRBV30,AWGGATQETQY
TRBJ1-5,NA,TRBV10-3,AISGGGKGPQH
TRBJ2-3,NA,TRBV4-2,ASSQAGTSDTQY
TRBJ2-5,NA,TRBV6-1,ASSVGGRETQY
TRBJ2-7,few,TRBV11-1,ASSLRGADYEQY
TRBJ2-5,NA,TRBV6-1,ASTNVGAGEY
TRBJ2-1,once,TRBV11-2,ASSLSGGPQL
TRBJ2-3,NA,TRBV5-1,ASSISGGLTDTQY
TRBJ1-4,NA,TRBV29-1,SVEGENEKLF
TRBJ2-5,NA,TRBV7-2,ASSFRATSSGGTQY
TRBJ2-7,NA,TRBV30,AWSGPRGRGNPYEQY
TRBJ1-5,NA,TRBV11-3,ASSLERGALGNQPQH
TRBJ1-5,NA,TRBV6-5,ASSSRENQPQH
TRBJ1-2,few,TRBV5-6,ASSLGSYGYT
TRBJ2-7,NA,TRBV4-3,ASSQDGTSYEQY
TRBJ2-3,NA,TRBV25-1,ASRPPGADTQY